The next 10 T cell receptor beta chains were all read from a single sample in a study of T cell changes during pregnancy in multiple sclerosis (dated by TCRdb to about 2019). Library preparation employed the immunoSEQ multiplex PCR assay. Drawn from immuneACCESS, this table holds only the in-frame rearrangements with V and J called that TCRdb kept. Clones are partly lost; checked studies trace under half to an unresolved V gene and leave the rest unexplained. Counted in this sample were 50,000 to 70,000 clones; 92% of them appeared once. Roughly 1.5% of the sample rests with the top ten. The material sequenced was peripheral blood, taken in the second trimester of pregnancy. These receptors came from a female donor with multiple sclerosis, enrolled in a pregnancy study.

This chain connects TRBV6-6 to TRBJ2-3; 7 bases fit TRBD2. This CDR3 has 15 residues. The ends lost 6 bases at V and 2 bases at J; junction bases unmatched: 8. Germline CDR1 and CDR2: MNHNY and SVGAGI (reference sequence). The CDR3 loop is CASSYGGRPTDTQYF. CDR3 bases: TGTGCCAGCAGCTACGGGGGGAGGCCCACAGATACGCAGTATTTT.

V usage is TRBV11-2 and J usage is TRBJ1-1; D is possibly TRBD1 (5 bases). CDR1 is SGHAT, CDR2 FQNNGV, per germline. This CDR3 contains 14 residues. Trimming shortened V by 5 bases and J by 7 bases, and 17 bases separated the two germline ends. Here the CDR3 reads CASSPLRGFYEAFF. DNA for the CDR3: TGTGCCAGCAGCCCCCTTAGGGGCTTTTATGAAGCTTTCTTT.

V and J are TRBV7-2 and TRBJ2-1; 8 bases line up with TRBD2. This CDR3 contains 16 residues. V lost 5 bases, J lost 0 bases, and 6 bases stayed unmatched. CDR1 SGHTA and CDR2 FQGNSA come from the germline V gene. In nucleotides, the CDR3 is TGTGCCAGCAGCAACAGGAGCGGGAGCTCCTACAATGAGCAGTTCTTC. Residues: CASSNRSGSSYNEQFF.

The rearrangement uses TRBV4-3 and TRBJ2-2; D might be TRBD1 (7 bases). Germline V gives CDR1 LGHNA, CDR2 YSLEER. The CDR3 is 15 amino acids. V lost 3 bases and J 3 bases, leaving 11 bases between the germline ends. In nucleotides, the CDR3 is TGCGCCAGCAGCCACGGAGGGGGCTACACCGGGGAGCTGTTTTTT. Translation: CASSHGGGYTGELFF.

This chain links TRBV7-2 with TRBJ2-1; 8 nucleotides agree with TRBD1. The CDR3 has 15 residues. The V segment lost 6 bases and the J segment 8 bases; nucleotides outside the gene matches: 12. Germline V gene sequence: CDR1 SGHTA, CDR2 FQGNSA. As DNA, the CDR3 is TGTGCCAGCAGAGCCCAATCGACAGGGGCCCATGAGCAGTTCTTC. Translation: CASRAQSTGAHEQFF.

This chain joins TRBV19 and TRBJ2-7; D might be TRBD1 (7 bases). From germline, CDR1 is LNHDA and CDR2 SQIVND (reference sequence). The CDR3 is 15 amino acids. The V and J ends lost 5 bases and 0 bases respectively, with 14 bases between them. The chain's CDR3 is CASSEGGDSSYEQYF. In DNA form, the CDR3 reads TGTGCCAGTAGTGAGGGCGGGGACAGCTCCTACGAGCAGTACTTC.

V usage is TRBV11-2 and J usage is TRBJ2-5; D remains unclear. The CDR3 totals 15 residues. CDR1 and CDR2 (germline): SGHAT, FQNNGV. The ends were cut back, 1 base at V and 4 bases at J, with 13 bases in the middle. The CDR3, as DNA: TGTGCCAGCAGCTTAGTTCAGGTCTTAGGAGAGACCCAGTACTTC. The encoded protein is CASSLVQVLGETQYF.

CDR3 DNA: TGTGCCAGCAGCCCCTGGGACAGGGTGTGGGAGCAGTACTTC. Amino acids: CASSPWDRVWEQYF. J is TRBJ2-7 and V is TRBV9, with 9 bases fitting TRBD1. The ends lost 4 bases at V and 7 bases at J; junction bases unmatched: 9. Per the germline V gene, CDR1 is SGDLS and CDR2 is YYNGEE. The CDR3 loop spans 14 amino acids.

This rearrangement joins TRBV28 to TRBJ1-5; 7 bases are a match to TRBD1. V was pared by 0 bases and J by 1 base, with 3 bases of the junction left unmatched. The CDR3 extends over 16 amino acids. Germline CDR1 and CDR2: MDHEN and SYDVKM. CDR3 residues: CASSLWTGTSNQPQHF. The CDR3 nucleotides are TGTGCCAGCAGTTTATGGACAGGGACGAGCAATCAGCCCCAGCATTTT. The variable domain in full, completed from reference TRBV28 and TRBJ1-5, reads DVKVTQSSRYLVKRTGEKVFLECVQDMDHENMFWYRQDPGLGLRLIYFSYDVKMKEKGDIPEGYSVSREKKERFSLILESASTNQTSMYLCASSLWTGTSNQPQHFGDGTRLSIL.

V usage is TRBV25-1 and J usage is TRBJ2-2; a possible D gene is TRBD2 (5 bases). The V and J ends lost 4 bases and 3 bases respectively, with 6 bases between them. The CDR3 loop spans 13 amino acids. Germline V lookup: CDR1 MGHDK, CDR2 SYGVNS. The CDR3 is CASSVGDTGELFF. CDR3 nucleotides: TGTGCCAGCAGTGTGGGAGACACCGGGGAGCTGTTTTTT.